These 11 T cell receptor beta chains share one sample of origin, sequenced in a study of vaccination and CD4 T cells after COVID-19. No antigen is known for these receptors. Oncomine TCR Beta short-read sequencing was applied to DNA from cultured CD4+ T cells. TCRdb called the PCR reads again in MiXCR, with one record for every CDR3 protein. Here the sample spans 15,000 to 20,000 distinct CDR3 sequences, less than 75% being singletons. As to treatment: approximately 11-day PBMC culture with coronavirus spike peptide pools or control peptides (ViraFEST assay). The sequencing input was CD4+ T cells from blood, cultured in vitro. All receptors derive from a human donor who had recovered from COVID-19.

In its sample, this clonotype was seen a few times. The chain has TRBV11-2 and TRBJ2-1; 7 bases match TRBD1. This CDR3 is built from 15 residues. Germline CDR1 is SGHAT and CDR2 is FQNNGV. V shed 0 bases and J 7 bases; nucleotides not matched to a gene: 6. CDR3 sequence: CASSLDTGEWNEQFF. The CDR3 nucleotides are TGTGCCAGCAGCTTAGATACAGGGGAGTGGAATGAGCAGTTCTTC.

V is TRBV10-3 and J is TRBJ1-3; D unclear. Germline values: CDR1 ENHRY, CDR2 SYGVKD. This CDR3 comprises 11 residues. The germline V and J ends were trimmed by 10 bases and 1 base, with 5 bases remaining between them. In DNA, the CDR3 is TGTGCCACCGCTTCTGGAAACACCATATATTTT. Translating it yields CATASGNTIYF.

The chain links TRBV20-1 to TRBJ2-2, with 7 bases matching TRBD2. The V segment lost 6 bases and the J segment 5 bases; nucleotides outside the gene matches: 6. Germline V gene sequence: CDR1 DFQATT, CDR2 SNEGSKA (reference sequence). The CDR3 has 13 amino acids. The CDR3 here is CSASREETGELFF. CDR3 bases: TGCAGTGCCTCCCGGGAGGAGACCGGGGAGCTGTTTTTT.

The rearrangement joins TRBV11-2 to TRBJ1-2; D is unclear. V lost 1 base and J 5 bases, leaving 17 bases between the germline ends. The CDR3 totals 16 residues. Germline values: CDR1 SGHAT, CDR2 FQNNGV. CDR3 sequence: CASSLGQRIEYYGYTF. CDR3 nucleotide sequence: TGTGCCAGCAGCTTAGGTCAACGAATAGAGTATTATGGCTACACCTTC.

The chain is built from TRBV3-1 and TRBJ2-5, with 8 bases aligning to TRBD2. V gave up 4 bases and J gave up 4 bases; unmatched junction bases: 11. The V gene's germline CDR1 is LGHDT and CDR2 YNNKEL (reference sequence). CDR3 length equals 16 residues. The CDR3 DNA follows: TGTGCCAGCAGCCTTACTAGCGGCCTGACGAGAGAGACCCAGTACTTC. Translation: CASSLTSGLTRETQYF.

The V and J genes are TRBV4-1 and TRBJ2-4, with TRBD1 identical over 11 bases. CDR1 is MGHRA, CDR2 YSYEKL, per germline. The CDR3 totals 18 residues. V lost 1 base to trimming and J lost 3 bases; unmatched junction nucleotides: 8. CDR3 region: CASSQGGQGASVKNIQYF. In nucleotides, the CDR3 is TGCGCCAGCAGCCAAGGAGGACAGGGGGCTTCTGTCAAAAACATTCAGTACTTC.

The gene calls are TRBV2 and TRBJ1-2, with a possible D match to TRBD1 (6 bases). V was pared by 5 bases and J by 5 bases, with 12 bases between. From germline, CDR1 is SNHLY and CDR2 FYNNEI. The CDR3 spans 13 residues. CDR3 nucleotides: TGTGCCAGCAGTAAACAGGGAGATTATGGCTACACCTTC. Residues: CASSKQGDYGYTF.

J is TRBJ2-3 and V is TRBV20-1; either TRBD1 or TRBD2 may fit D (7 bases each). Trimming removed 5 bases from V and 1 base from J, with 16 bases in between. Germline V CDR1 and CDR2: DFQATT, SNEGSKA (reference sequence). There are 15 residues in the CDR3. CDR3 sequence: CSAQGEGDGTDTQYF. For the CDR3, the DNA is TGCAGTGCTCAGGGGGAGGGAGACGGCACAGATACGCAGTATTTT.

CDR3 in amino acids: CASSRGGLVSPLHF. As DNA, the CDR3 is TGTGCCAGCAGTCGTGGGGGACTAGTTTCACCCCTCCACTTT. The chain carries TRBV27 and TRBJ1-6; perhaps TRBD1 as D (5 bases). The germline V gene has CDR1 MNHEY and CDR2 SMNVEV (reference sequence). This CDR3 is built from 14 residues. V lost 5 bases, J lost 9 bases, and 14 bases lay in between.

This clonotype came up a few times. This rearrangement joins TRBV27 to TRBJ1-6; 7 positions agree with TRBD1. Per the germline V gene, CDR1 is MNHEY and CDR2 is SMNVEV (reference sequence). With V trimmed by 7 bases and J by 9 bases, 9 bases remained unmatched. The CDR3 totals 14 residues. CDR3 DNA: TGTGCCAGCACGCCGGGACAGAGTGGTTCACCCCTCCACTTT. Its translation is CASTPGQSGSPLHF.

The CDR3 spells CASSLEEQGVGYTF. The CDR3 coding sequence is TGTGCCAGCAGCTTAGAAGAACAGGGGGTTGGCTACACCTTC. The chain employs TRBV11-2 and TRBJ1-2; TRBD1 matches at 8 bases. In germline, CDR1 is SGHAT, CDR2 FQNNGV. The V gene end was trimmed by 0 bases and the J gene end by 7 bases; junction bases not matched to a gene: 4. The CDR3 runs 14 residues. Complete variable domain (other parts from reference TRBV11-2 and TRBJ1-2): EAGVAQSPRYKIIEKRQSVAFWCNPISGHATLYWYQQILGQGPKLLIQFQNNGVVDDSQLPKDRFSAERLKGVDSTLKIQPAKLEDSAVYLCASSLEEQGVGYTFGSGTRLTVV.